A selection of T cell receptor beta chains follows, all from one sample in a study of blood T cell repertoires in COVID-19. Measured with immunoSEQ multiplex PCR; TCRdb has only the in-frame clones, and not every one. The table has roughly 280,000 clones, less than 90% seen once. The sample comprised peripheral blood. All receptors come from a man aged 60-69 years with acute or convalescent COVID-19. The CDR3 runs from the conserved cysteine through the conserved F or W. The D gene is left open where the match is weak. Clone size appears in some rows only: once, few, many, or a class for an expanded clone.

j_call | clone_size | v_call | d_call | cdr3_nt | cdr3_aa
TRBJ1-5 | NA | TRBV2 | NA | TGTGCCAGCAGCTTAGGAGAGCGAGGGTATAGCAATCAGCCCCAGCATTTT | CASSLGERGYSNQPQHF
TRBJ2-7 | few | TRBV7-6 | TRBD1 | TGTGCCAGCAGCCCGGATCTGAGGACAGGGACCTACGAGCAGTACTTC | CASSPDLRTGTYEQYF
TRBJ1-3 | once | TRBV7-9 | NA | TGTGCCAGCAGCTTAATGGGGCCGGACACCATATATTTT | CASSLMGPDTIYF
TRBJ1-1 | NA | TRBV7-9 | NA | TGTGCCAGCAGAACAACAGGGCATGAGGCTGAAGCTTTCTTT | CASRTTGHEAEAFF
TRBJ2-1 | NA | TRBV9 | NA | TGTGCCAGCAGCGGCAGGCCCCATTTCAATGAGCAGTTCTTC | CASSGRPHFNEQFF
TRBJ1-1 | NA | TRBV12-3/TRBV12-4 | NA | TGTGCCAGCAGTTTCGACAGGAACACTGAAGCTTTCTTT | CASSFDRNTEAFF
TRBJ2-1 | NA | TRBV5-8 | TRBD2 | TGTGCCAGCAGCTTGGGAGGGACTAGCGGGGGATCCTACAATGAGCAGTTCTTC | CASSLGGTSGGSYNEQFF
TRBJ2-3 | NA | TRBV2 | TRBD2 | TGTGCCAGCAGGGGGACTAGCGGGAGCACGCAGTATTTT | CASRGTSGSTQYF
TRBJ2-5 | NA | TRBV2 | TRBD2 | TGTGCCAGCCTCCTAGCGGAGATCCAAGAGACCCAGTACTTC | CASLLAEIQETQYF
TRBJ1-3 | NA | TRBV4-1 | NA | TGCGCCAGCAGCCCCGGGGGGTCAGGAAACACCATATATTTT | CASSPGGSGNTIYF
TRBJ2-7 | NA | TRBV7-8 | NA | TGTGCCAGCAGCTTACAGGGCGTCTACGAGCAGTACTTC | CASSLQGVYEQYF
TRBJ1-2 | NA | TRBV6-5 | NA | TGTGCCAGCAGAGGGACAAGGGGCTATGGCTACACCTTC | CASRGTRGYGYTF
TRBJ1-2 | NA | TRBV19 | TRBD1 | TGTGCCAGTAGTCTTTCCCCCCTGGCAGGGGGCGTTGTTCGTGGCTACACCTTC | CASSLSPLAGGVVRGYTF
TRBJ2-7 | NA | TRBV27 | TRBD2 | TGTGCCAGCATTCTCCCCGGGACTAGCGGTCGGGGTTACCCCTACGAGCAGTACTTC | CASILPGTSGRGYPYEQYF
TRBJ2-7 | NA | TRBV10-3 | TRBD1 | TGTGCCGCGCAGCCGGGACAGGGGGCGCAGGGCGAGCAGTACTTC | CAAQPGQGAQGEQYF
TRBJ2-5 | NA | TRBV5-1 | NA | TGCGCCAGCAGCCTCAATTTAGCGACGGGAGAGACCCAGTACTTC | CASSLNLATGETQYF